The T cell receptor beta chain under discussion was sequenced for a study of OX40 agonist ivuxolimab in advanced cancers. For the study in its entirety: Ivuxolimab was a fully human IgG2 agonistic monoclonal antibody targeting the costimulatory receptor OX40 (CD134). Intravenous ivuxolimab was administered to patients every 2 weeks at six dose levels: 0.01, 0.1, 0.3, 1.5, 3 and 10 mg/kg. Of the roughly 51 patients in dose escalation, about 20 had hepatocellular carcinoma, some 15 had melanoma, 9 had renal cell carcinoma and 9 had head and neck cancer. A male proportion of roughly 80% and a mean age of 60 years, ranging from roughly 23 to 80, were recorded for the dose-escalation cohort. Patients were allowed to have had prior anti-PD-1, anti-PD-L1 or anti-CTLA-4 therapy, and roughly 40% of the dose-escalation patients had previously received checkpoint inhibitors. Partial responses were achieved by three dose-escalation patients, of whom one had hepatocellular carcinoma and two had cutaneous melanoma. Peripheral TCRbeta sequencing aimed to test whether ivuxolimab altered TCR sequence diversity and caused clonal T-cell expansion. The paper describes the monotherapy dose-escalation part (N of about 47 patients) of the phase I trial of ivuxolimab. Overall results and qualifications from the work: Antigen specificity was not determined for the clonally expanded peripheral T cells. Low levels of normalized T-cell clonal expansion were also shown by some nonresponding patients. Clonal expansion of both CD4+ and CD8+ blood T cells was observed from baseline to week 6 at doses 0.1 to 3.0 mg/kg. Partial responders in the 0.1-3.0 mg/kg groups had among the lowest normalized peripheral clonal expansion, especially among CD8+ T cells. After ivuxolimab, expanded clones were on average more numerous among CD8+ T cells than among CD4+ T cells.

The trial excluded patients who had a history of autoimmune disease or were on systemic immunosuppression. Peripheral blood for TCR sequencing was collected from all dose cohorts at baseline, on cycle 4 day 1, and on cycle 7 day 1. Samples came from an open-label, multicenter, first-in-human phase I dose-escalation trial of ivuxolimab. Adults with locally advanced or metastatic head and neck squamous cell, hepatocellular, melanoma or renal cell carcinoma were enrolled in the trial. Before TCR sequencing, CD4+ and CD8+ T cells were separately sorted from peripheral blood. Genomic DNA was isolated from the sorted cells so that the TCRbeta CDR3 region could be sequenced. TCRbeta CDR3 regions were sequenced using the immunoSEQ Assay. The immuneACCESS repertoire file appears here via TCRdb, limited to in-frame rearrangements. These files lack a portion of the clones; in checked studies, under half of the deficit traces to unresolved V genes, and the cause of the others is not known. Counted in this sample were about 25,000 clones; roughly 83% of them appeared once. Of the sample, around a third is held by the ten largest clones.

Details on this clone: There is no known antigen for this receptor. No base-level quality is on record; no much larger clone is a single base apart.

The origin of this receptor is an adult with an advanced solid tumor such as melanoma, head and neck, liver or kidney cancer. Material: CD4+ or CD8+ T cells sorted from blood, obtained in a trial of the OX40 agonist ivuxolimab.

The base sequence is TGTGCCAGCAGTACAGGACAGTTCTTGGAGCAGTACTTC. Its translation reads: CASSTGQFLEQYF. The chain is encoded by TRBV27 joined to TRBJ2-7, with a tentative D gene TRBD1 over 6 matching bases. In the germline V gene (reference sequence), CDR1 corresponds to MNHEY and CDR2 to SMNVEV. The CDR3, cysteine through phenylalanine, is 13 amino acids long. Just the 39-base CDR3 DNA is kept, in frame starting at base 1. V gives up 5 bases and J gives up 7 bases, and the segment between their germline ends measures 15 bases.